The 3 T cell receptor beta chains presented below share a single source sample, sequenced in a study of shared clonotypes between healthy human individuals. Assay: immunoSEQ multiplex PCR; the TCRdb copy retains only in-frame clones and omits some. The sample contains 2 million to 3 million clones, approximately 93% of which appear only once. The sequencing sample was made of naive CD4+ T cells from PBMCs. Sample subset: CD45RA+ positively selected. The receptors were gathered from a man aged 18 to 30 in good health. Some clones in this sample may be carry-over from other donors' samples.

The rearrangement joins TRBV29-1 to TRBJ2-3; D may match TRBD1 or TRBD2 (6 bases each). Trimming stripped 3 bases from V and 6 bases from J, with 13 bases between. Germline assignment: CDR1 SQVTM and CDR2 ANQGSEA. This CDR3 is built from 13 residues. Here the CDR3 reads CSVEPGGLDTQYF. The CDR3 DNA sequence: TGCAGCGTTGAGCCCGGGGGCCTGGATACGCAGTATTTT.

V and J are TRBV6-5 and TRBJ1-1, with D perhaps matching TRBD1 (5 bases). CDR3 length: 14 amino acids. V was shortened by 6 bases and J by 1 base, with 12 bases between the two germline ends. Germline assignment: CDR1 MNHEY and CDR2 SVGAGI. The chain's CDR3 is CASRRPDTNTEAFF. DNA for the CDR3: TGTGCCAGCAGGCGTCCGGACACGAACACTGAAGCTTTCTTT.

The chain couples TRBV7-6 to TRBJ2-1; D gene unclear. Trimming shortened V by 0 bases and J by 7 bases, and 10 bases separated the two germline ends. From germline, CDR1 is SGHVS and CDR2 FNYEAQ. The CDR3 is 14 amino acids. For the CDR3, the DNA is TGTGCCAGCAGCTTAGCGGGAAGGTCAAATGAGCAGTTCTTC. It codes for CASSLAGRSNEQFF. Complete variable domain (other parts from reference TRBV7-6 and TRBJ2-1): GAGVSQSPRYKVTKRGQDVALRCDPISGHVSLYWYRQALGQGPEFLTYFNYEAQQDKSGLPNDRFSAERPEGSISTLTIQRTEQRDSAMYRCASSLAGRSNEQFFGPGTRLTVL.